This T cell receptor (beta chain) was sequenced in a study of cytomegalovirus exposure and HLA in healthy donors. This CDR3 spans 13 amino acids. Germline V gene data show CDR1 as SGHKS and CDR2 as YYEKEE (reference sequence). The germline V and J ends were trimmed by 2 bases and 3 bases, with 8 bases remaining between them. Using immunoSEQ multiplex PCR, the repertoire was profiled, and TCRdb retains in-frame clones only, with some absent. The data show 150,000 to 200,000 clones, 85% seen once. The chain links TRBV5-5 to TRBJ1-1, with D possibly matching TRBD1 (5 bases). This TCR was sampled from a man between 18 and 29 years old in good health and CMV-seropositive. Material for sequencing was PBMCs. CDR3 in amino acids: CASSLQEDTEAFF. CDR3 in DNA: TGTGCCAGCAGCTTACAGGAAGACACTGAAGCTTTCTTT.